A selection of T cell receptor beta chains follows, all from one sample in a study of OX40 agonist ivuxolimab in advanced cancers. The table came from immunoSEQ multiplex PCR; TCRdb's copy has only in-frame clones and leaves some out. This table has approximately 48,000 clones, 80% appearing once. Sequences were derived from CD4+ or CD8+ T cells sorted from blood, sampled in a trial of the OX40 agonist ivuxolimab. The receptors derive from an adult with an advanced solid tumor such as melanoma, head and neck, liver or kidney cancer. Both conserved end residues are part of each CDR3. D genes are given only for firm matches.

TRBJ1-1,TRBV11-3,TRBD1,TGTGCCAGCAGCTTATCGCCGGACAGGAGCGGGGCACTCAACACTGAAGCTTTCTTT,CASSLSPDRSGALNTEAFF
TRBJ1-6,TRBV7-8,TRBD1,TGTGCCAGCAGCTTAGCCCAGGGGGAATCACCCCTCCACTTT,CASSLAQGESPLHF
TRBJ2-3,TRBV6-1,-,TGTGCCAGCAGTGCAGGGTCGGACAGTAAAGGGTATACGCAGTATTTT,CASSAGSDSKGYTQYF
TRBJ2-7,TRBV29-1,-,TGCAGCGTTGCGAGACAGACTTTGAACGAGCAGTACTTC,CSVARQTLNEQYF
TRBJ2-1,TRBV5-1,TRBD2,TGCGCCAGCAGCCCGACTAGCGGGGTGTACAATGAGCAGTTCTTC,CASSPTSGVYNEQFF
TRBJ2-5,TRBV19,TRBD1,TGTGCCAGTAGTGGGACAGCGCAAGAGACCCAGTACTTC,CASSGTAQETQYF
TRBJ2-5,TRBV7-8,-,TGTGCCAGCAGCTTAGGGGTAGGAGAGGGGGAAGAGACCCAGTACTTC,CASSLGVGEGEETQYF
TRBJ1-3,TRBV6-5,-,TGTGCCAGCAGTCGACAAACAGGGCTCGGAAACACCATATATTTT,CASSRQTGLGNTIYF
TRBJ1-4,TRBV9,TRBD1,TGTGCCAGCAGCCAGAGACAGGGAACTAATGAAAAACTGTTTTTT,CASSQRQGTNEKLFF
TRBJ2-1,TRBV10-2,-,TGCGCCAGCAGTGCTAGGGACCCCGCCAATGAGCAGTTCTTC,CASSARDPANEQFF
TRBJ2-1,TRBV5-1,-,TGCGCCAGCAGCTCAGGCGGAGCAGGGTACAATGAGCAGTTCTTC,CASSSGGAGYNEQFF